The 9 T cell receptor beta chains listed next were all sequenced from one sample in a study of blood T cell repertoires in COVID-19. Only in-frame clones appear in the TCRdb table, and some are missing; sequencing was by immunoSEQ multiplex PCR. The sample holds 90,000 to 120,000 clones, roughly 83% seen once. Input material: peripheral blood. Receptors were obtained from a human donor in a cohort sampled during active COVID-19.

Here the CDR3 DNA reads TGTGCCAGCAGCTTTTTGCAGGGCACTGGAAACACCATATATTTT. It translates to CASSFLQGTGNTIYF. The chain combines TRBV7-2 with TRBJ1-3; a possible D gene is TRBD1 (5 bases). V gave up 3 bases and J gave up 2 bases, with 11 bases separating them. CDR1 is SGHTA and CDR2 is FQGNSA in the germline V gene. The CDR3 spans 15 residues.

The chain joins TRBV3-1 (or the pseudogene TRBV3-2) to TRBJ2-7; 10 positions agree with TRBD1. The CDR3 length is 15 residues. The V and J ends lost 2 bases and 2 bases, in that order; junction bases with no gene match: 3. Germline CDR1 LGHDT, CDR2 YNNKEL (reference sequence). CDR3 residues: CASSQYGTGAYEQYF. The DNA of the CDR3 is TGTGCCAGCAGCCAATATGGGACAGGGGCCTACGAGCAGTACTTC.

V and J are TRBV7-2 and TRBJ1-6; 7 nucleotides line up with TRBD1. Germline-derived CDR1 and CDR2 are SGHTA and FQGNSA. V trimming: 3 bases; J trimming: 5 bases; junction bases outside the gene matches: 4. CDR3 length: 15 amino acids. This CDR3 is CASSLLQGDNSPLHF. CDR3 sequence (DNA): TGTGCCAGCAGCTTGTTGCAGGGGGATAATTCACCCCTCCACTTT.

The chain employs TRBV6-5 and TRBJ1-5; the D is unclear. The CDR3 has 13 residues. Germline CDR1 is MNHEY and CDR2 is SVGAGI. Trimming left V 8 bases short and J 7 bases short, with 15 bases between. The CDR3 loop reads CASSRGYLQPQHF. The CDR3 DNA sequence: TGTGCCAGCTCCCGGGGTTATCTCCAGCCCCAGCATTTT.

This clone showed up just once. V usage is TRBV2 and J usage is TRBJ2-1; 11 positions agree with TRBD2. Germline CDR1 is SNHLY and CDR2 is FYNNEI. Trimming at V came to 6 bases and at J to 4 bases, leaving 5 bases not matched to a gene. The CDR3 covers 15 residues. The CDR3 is CASRALAGEYNEQFF. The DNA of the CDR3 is TGTGCCAGCAGAGCACTAGCGGGAGAGTACAATGAGCAGTTCTTC.

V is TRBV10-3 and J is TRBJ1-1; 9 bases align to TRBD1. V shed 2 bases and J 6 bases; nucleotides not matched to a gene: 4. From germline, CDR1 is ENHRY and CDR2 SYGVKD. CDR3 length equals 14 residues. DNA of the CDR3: TGTGCCATCAGTGAGCCTACAGGGGGCGCTGAAGCTTTCTTT. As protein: CAISEPTGGAEAFF.

The CDR3 reads CSASKGGPFSNQPQHF. The CDR3 region has the DNA TGCAGTGCTAGTAAGGGGGGGCCCTTTAGCAATCAGCCCCAGCATTTT. The V call is TRBV20-1, the J call TRBJ1-5; D perhaps matches TRBD1 (6 bases). Trimming cost V 3 bases and J 0 bases, with 15 bases left between them. The CDR3 loop spans 16 amino acids. The germline CDR1 and CDR2 sequences are DFQATT and SNEGSKA (reference sequence).

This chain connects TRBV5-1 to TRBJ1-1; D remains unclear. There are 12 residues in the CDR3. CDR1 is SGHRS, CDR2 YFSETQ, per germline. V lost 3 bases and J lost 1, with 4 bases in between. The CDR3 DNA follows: TGCGCCAGCAGCTCGGGGAACACTGAAGCTTTCTTT. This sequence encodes CASSSGNTEAFF.

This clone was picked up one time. In nucleotides, the CDR3 is TGTGCCAGCAGCCAAACTAGCGGGGGATCCTACAATGAGCAGTTCTTC. Translated, it gives CASSQTSGGSYNEQFF. The genes are TRBV4-2 and TRBJ2-1; 11 bases are shared with TRBD2. The germline CDR1 and CDR2 sequences are LGHNA and YNFKEQ. J gave up 1 base and V 2 bases, and 1 base lay outside the gene matches. This CDR3 contains 16 residues.